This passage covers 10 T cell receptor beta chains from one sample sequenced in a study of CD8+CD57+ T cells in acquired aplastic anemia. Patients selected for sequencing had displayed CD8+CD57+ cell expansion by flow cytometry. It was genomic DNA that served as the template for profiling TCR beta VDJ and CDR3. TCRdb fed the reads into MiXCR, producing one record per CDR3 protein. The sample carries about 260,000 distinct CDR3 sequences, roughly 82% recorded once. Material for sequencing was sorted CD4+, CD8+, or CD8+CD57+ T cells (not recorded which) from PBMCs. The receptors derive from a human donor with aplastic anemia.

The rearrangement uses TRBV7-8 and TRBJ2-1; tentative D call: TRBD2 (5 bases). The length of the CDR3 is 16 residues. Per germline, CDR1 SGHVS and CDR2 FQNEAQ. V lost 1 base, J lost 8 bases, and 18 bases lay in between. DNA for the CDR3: TGTGCCAGCAGCTTAGAGGGAAGCCCGGGGAGCGATGAGCAGTTCTTC. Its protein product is CASSLEGSPGSDEQFF.

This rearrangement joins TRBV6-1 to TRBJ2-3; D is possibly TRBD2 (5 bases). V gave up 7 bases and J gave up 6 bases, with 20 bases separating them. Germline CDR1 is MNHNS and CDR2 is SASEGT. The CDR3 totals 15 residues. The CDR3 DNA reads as TGTGCCAGCACCGGGGTCGACGGGATCGAGGATACGCAGTATTTT. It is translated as CASTGVDGIEDTQYF.

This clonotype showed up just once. The CDR3 nucleotides read TGTGCCAGCAGCTTTACTATCGGGGAGCCGTACAATGAGCAGTTCTTC. Its translation: CASSFTIGEPYNEQFF. The V and J genes are TRBV5-4 and TRBJ2-1, with D tentatively TRBD2 (5 bases). The CDR3 is 16 amino acids. With 2 bases removed from V and 4 bases from J, the gap between germline ends came to 16 bases. CDR1 and CDR2 (germline): SGHNT, YYREEE (reference sequence).

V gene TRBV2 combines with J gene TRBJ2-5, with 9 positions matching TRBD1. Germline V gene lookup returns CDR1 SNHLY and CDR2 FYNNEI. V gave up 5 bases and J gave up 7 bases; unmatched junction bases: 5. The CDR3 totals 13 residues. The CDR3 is CASSLQGAGTQYF. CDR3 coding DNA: TGTGCCAGCAGTTTACAGGGGGCAGGGACCCAGTACTTC.

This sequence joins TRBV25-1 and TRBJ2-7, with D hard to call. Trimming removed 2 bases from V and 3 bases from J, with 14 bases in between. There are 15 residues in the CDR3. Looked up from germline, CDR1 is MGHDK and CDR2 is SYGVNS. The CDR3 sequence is CASSEIRQDVYEQYF. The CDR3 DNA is TGTGCCAGCAGTGAAATTAGGCAGGATGTCTACGAGCAGTACTTC.

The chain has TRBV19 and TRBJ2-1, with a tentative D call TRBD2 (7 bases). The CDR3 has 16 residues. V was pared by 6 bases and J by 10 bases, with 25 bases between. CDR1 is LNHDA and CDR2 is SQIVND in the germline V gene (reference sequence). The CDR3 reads CASSSGRRGAWEEQFF. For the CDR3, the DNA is TGTGCCAGTAGCTCGGGGAGACGGGGGGCTTGGGAGGAGCAGTTCTTC.

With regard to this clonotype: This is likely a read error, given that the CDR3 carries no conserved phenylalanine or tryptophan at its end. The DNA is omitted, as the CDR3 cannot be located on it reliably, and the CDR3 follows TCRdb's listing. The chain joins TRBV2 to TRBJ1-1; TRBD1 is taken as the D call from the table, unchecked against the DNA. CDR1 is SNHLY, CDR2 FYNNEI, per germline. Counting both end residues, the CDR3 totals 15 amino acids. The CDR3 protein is CASSVAYTSHPQHFC.

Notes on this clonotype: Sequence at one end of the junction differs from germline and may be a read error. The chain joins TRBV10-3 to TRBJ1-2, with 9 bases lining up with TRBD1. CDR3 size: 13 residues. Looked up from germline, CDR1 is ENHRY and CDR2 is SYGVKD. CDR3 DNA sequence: TGTGTCATCAATTCCCCGGGACAGGGCGGCTACACCTTC. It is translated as CVINSPGQGGYTF.

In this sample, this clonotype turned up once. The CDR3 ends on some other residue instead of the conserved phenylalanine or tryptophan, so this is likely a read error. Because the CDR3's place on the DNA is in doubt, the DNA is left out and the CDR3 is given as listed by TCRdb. The CDR3 sequence: CAYEVGAYEETQY. The V gene is TRBV7-9, the J gene TRBJ2-3; the table's D call TRBD1 went unverified against the DNA. Germline V lookup: CDR1 SEHNR, CDR2 FQNEAQ (reference sequence). The CDR3 contains 13 residues when both ends are counted.

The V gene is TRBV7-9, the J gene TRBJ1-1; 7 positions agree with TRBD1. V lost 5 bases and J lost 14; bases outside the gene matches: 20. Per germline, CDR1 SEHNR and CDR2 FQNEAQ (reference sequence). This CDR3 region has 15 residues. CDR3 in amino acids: CASSLELTGTTEPFF. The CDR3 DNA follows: TGTGCCAGCAGCCTAGAACTGACAGGGACGACTGAACCGTTCTTT.